The clone carrying this TCR beta chain was seen more than once but under ten times. A J-beta primer mix and a sample-barcoded 5' primer were used in a second PCR of roughly 6 to 12 cycles. TCRdb reanalysed the 5' RACE reads using MiXCR and keeps one entry per CDR3 protein. Among 1.5 million to 2 million distinct CDR3 sequences listed, roughly 27% were seen once. The data derive from a study of blood T cells in healthy people across ages. Healthy Russian Caucasian donors spanned ages roughly 6 to 90 years. Sequenced sample: blood. The receptor was derived from a woman younger than 45 in good health.

The DNA of the CDR3 is TGCAGTGCTAGACTCCTTGGGGGAATCGGGACTAGCGGATACAATGAGCAGTTCTTC. Its translation: CSARLLGGIGTSGYNEQFF. The chain recombines TRBV20-1 with TRBJ2-1; 11 nucleotides line up with TRBD2. CDR1 is DFQATT and CDR2 is SNEGSKA in the germline V gene (reference sequence). Trimming at V came to 2 bases and at J to 4 bases, leaving 16 bases not matched to a gene. The CDR3 sequence is 19 residues long.